This entry features one TCR beta chain sequence. The antigen this receptor binds is unknown. No much larger clone exists at a distance of one base, and base qualities are not known. The immunoSEQ Assay, a bias-controlled multiplex PCR, was used to amplify TCRbeta CDR3 regions from genomic DNA. The authors processed their data as follows. The number of nucleated cells in each sample was estimated by amplification of reference gene primers within the assay. Sequence reads were collapsed and filtered to measure the absolute abundance of every unique TCRbeta CDR3 rearrangement. For each sample, productive Simpson clonality was calculated by taking the square root of Simpson's diversity index across productive rearrangements. Drawn from immuneACCESS, this table holds only the in-frame rearrangements with V and J called that TCRdb kept. Clones are partly lost; checked studies trace under half to an unresolved V gene and leave the rest unexplained. That table furnishes V, J and clone size, whereas the DNA furnished D and trimming. Recorded for this sample are 70,000 or so clones; more than 90% of them occurred a single time. 8% to 10% of the sample is taken by the ten largest.

The data were taken from a study of blood T cell repertoires in COVID-19 (TCRdb year 2020). Study-level background: The collaborator samples originated in the United States, Italy and Spain and spanned the acute and convalescent phases of COVID-19. Samples were obtained from the ongoing ImmuneRACE study (first 160 participants) and from 1,254 subjects provided by 6 global collaborators. Deeply sampled blood TCRbeta repertoires from subjects exposed to, actively infected with, or recovered from COVID-19 were included in the dataset. A de-identified subject ID, COVID-19 status, age in years and sex were almost always included in the sample metadata. The material from the prospective study consisted of cDNA or gDNA derived from T cells, B-cell-depleted T cells, or PBMCs. HLA class I and class II types, where available, came from metadata supplied by the sample provider rather than from assay-based typing. The repertoires were released in a freely available public database meant as a resource for research on the immune response to SARS-CoV-2.

Collaborating institutions collected whole blood in K2EDTA tubes following their own protocols. Collaborator samples were shipped for TCRbeta analysis as frozen whole blood, isolated PBMCs, or DNA extracted from either sample type. Reading from cysteine to phenylalanine, the CDR3 counts 16 amino acids. The DNA shown is the 48-base CDR3, in frame from base 1. Unmatched junction bases come to 9, with V trimmed by 0 bases and J by 6 bases. CDR1 and CDR2, per the germline V gene, are LGHNA and YNFKEQ. Overall study outcomes, separate from this receptor: How much clinical and demographic metadata was included differed by source and by participant, and the metadata was provided uncurated.

The TCR was taken from a human donor in a cohort sampled during active COVID-19. This chain joins TRBV4-2 to TRBJ2-7, with 9 bases matching TRBD1. Sequenced sample: peripheral blood. The CDR3 reads as follows: CASSQESTGGVGEQYF. In nucleotides, the sequence is TGTGCCAGCAGCCAAGAGTCGACAGGGGGAGTCGGCGAGCAGTACTTC.